The 20 T cell receptor beta chains listed next were all sequenced from one sample in a study of blood T cell repertoires in COVID-19. Produced via immunoSEQ multiplex PCR; TCRdb's table is partial and in-frame only. The table has under 150,000 clones, approximately 88% seen once. Sequencing used peripheral blood. The receptors were gathered from a human donor in a cohort sampled during active COVID-19.

This clone was picked up one time. The chain has TRBV2 and TRBJ1-1; 10 nucleotides match TRBD1. V trimming: 6 bases; J trimming: 3 bases; junction bases outside the gene matches: 1. The CDR3 runs 13 residues. The germline V gene has CDR1 SNHLY and CDR2 FYNNEI. The DNA of the CDR3 is TGTGCCAGCAGGGGGACAGGGGACACTGAAGCTTTCTTT. It codes for CASRGTGDTEAFF.

The V and J genes are TRBV12-5 and TRBJ2-3; TRBD2 aligns across 13 bases. The ends lost 0 bases at V and 1 base at J; junction bases unmatched: 4. The CDR3 spans 18 residues. The V gene's germline CDR1 is LGHNT and CDR2 FRNRAP. CDR3 sequence: CASGLVRLAGGGTDTQYF. CDR3 nucleotide sequence: TGTGCTAGTGGTTTGGTACGACTAGCGGGGGGTGGCACAGATACGCAGTATTTT.

The rearrangement joins TRBV7-9 to TRBJ1-1; D is possibly TRBD1 (6 bases). The CDR3 consists of 15 residues. Germline CDR1 is SEHNR and CDR2 is FQNEAQ (reference sequence). Trimming removed 4 bases at V and 0 bases at J, with 12 bases between. The CDR3 is CASSSAGDMNTEAFF. Here the CDR3 DNA reads TGTGCCAGCAGCTCGGCAGGGGATATGAACACTGAAGCTTTCTTT.

In DNA, the CDR3 is TGTGCCAGCAGCCGACAGGGGATGAATCAGCCCCAGCATTTT. Translation: CASSRQGMNQPQHF. The rearrangement links TRBV5-5 to TRBJ1-5; 8 bases map to TRBD1. The junction had 4 bases not matched to a gene; V was cut back by 4 bases and J by 4 bases. This CDR3 region has 14 residues. The germline CDR1 and CDR2 sequences are SGHKS and YYEKEE (reference sequence).

V gene TRBV23-1 combines with J gene TRBJ2-2; a weak D match, TRBD1 (6 bases). TRBV23-1 is an ORF, and what it does is uncertain. Deletions cut 7 bases from V and 0 bases from J, with 18 bases between. The CDR3 runs 17 residues. CDR3 residues: CASTLPGGQSNTGELFF. The CDR3 DNA reads as TGCGCCAGCACCCTGCCCGGTGGACAGTCGAACACCGGGGAGCTGTTTTTT.

This chain connects TRBV7-8 to TRBJ2-7; 9 nucleotides agree with TRBD1. Germline V gene sequence: CDR1 SGHVS, CDR2 FQNEAQ. V lost 5 bases to trimming and J lost 2 bases; unmatched junction nucleotides: 4. The CDR3 length is 14 residues. CDR3 amino acids: CASSQGQGAYEQYF. CDR3 nucleotides: TGTGCCAGCAGCCAGGGACAGGGAGCCTACGAGCAGTACTTC.

CDR3 sequence: CASSLTSGTGISEAFF. DNA of the CDR3: TGTGCCAGCAGCTTAACCTCGGGGACAGGGATATCTGAAGCTTTCTTT. The chain has TRBV7-3 and TRBJ1-1; 9 bases are a match to TRBD1. The length of the CDR3 is 16 residues. The V gene's germline CDR1 is SGHTA and CDR2 FQGTGA. Trimming at V came to 0 bases and at J to 6 bases, leaving 8 bases not matched to a gene.

The chain has TRBV24-1 and TRBJ2-5; 12 bases align to TRBD1. This CDR3 region has 16 residues. Germline CDR1 is KGHDR and CDR2 is SFDVKD. Trimming removed 4 bases from V and 5 bases from J; junction bases left unmatched: 7. The CDR3 DNA is TGTGCCACCAGTGACACGGGACAGGGGGCAGGGGAGACCCAGTACTTC. This codes for CATSDTGQGAGETQYF.

The chain is built from TRBV13 and TRBJ1-5; no clear D gene. V lost 4 bases to trimming and J lost 2 bases, with 12 bases between them. Per germline, CDR1 PRHDT and CDR2 FYEKMQ (reference sequence). The CDR3 extends over 15 amino acids. In nucleotides, the CDR3 is TGTGCCAGCAGCTCCCGCGGCAGTGGCAATCAGCCCCAGCATTTT. Encoded protein: CASSSRGSGNQPQHF. The full variable domain, in which reference TRBV13 and TRBJ1-5 provide the parts outside the CDR3, is AAGVIQSPRHLIKEKRETATLKCYPIPRHDTVYWYQQGPGQDPQFLISFYEKMQSDKGSIPDRFSAQQFSDYHSELNMSSLELGDSALYFCASSSRGSGNQPQHFGDGTRLSIL.

The V call is TRBV27, the J call TRBJ2-3; D possibly corresponds to TRBD2 (6 bases). Germline assignment: CDR1 MNHEY and CDR2 SMNVEV (reference sequence). The CDR3 totals 16 residues. V was pared by 3 bases and J by 0 bases, with 13 bases between. The CDR3 protein is CASSLRRGYSTDTQYF. CDR3 coding DNA: TGTGCCAGCAGTTTGCGGCGGGGATATAGCACAGATACGCAGTATTTT.

This clone was found once. This chain uses TRBV11-3 with TRBJ2-6, with a possible D match to TRBD1 (6 bases). V was cut by 5 bases and J by 0 bases, with 17 bases left in between. The germline V gene has CDR1 SGHNT and CDR2 YENEEA. This CDR3 has 18 amino acids. Here the CDR3 DNA reads TGTGCCAGCAGCCTGGACAGCAAAGCCTACTCTGGGGCCAACGTCCTGACTTTC. Amino acid sequence: CASSLDSKAYSGANVLTF.

The gene calls are TRBV7-3 and TRBJ2-7; TRBD1 matches 10 bases. CDR1 SGHTA and CDR2 FQGTGA come from the germline V gene. The CDR3 is made up of 14 amino acids. After removal of 5 bases from V and 3 bases from J, the junction contained 4 bases not matched to a gene. CDR3: CASSPGTGDYEQYF. As DNA, the CDR3 is TGTGCCAGCAGCCCCGGGACAGGGGACTACGAGCAGTACTTC.

The rearrangement uses TRBV2 and TRBJ2-5; 7 nucleotides agree with TRBD2. The germline V gene encodes CDR1 SNHLY and CDR2 FYNNEI. V trimming: 7 bases; J trimming: 0 bases; junction bases outside the gene matches: 8. This CDR3 is 15 amino acids long. CDR3 region: CASMGGLGYQETQYF. CDR3 in DNA: TGTGCCAGCATGGGAGGGTTGGGGTACCAAGAGACCCAGTACTTC. The whole variable domain, filled in from reference TRBV2 and TRBJ2-5, reads EPEVTQTPSHQVTQMGQEVILRCVPISNHLYFYWYRQILGQKVEFLVSFYNNEISEKSEIFDDQFSVERPDGSNFTLKIRSTKLEDSAMYFCASMGGLGYQETQYFGPGTRLLVL.

The V call is TRBV7-2, the J call TRBJ2-7, with D possibly matching TRBD1 (7 bases). Trimming took 7 bases from V and 0 from J, leaving 13 bases between them. The germline gives CDR1 SGHTA, CDR2 FQGNSA. CDR3 length: 14 residues. The CDR3 here is CASNQGGGSYEQYF. The CDR3 region has the DNA TGTGCCAGCAACCAGGGGGGCGGCTCCTACGAGCAGTACTTC. The full variable domain, rest sourced from reference TRBV7-2 and TRBJ2-7, is GAGVSQSPSNKVTEKGKDVELRCDPISGHTALYWYRQSLGQGLEFLIYFQGNSAPDKSGLPSDRFSAERTGGSVSTLTIQRTQQEDSAVYLCASNQGGGSYEQYFGPGTRLTVT.

V gene TRBV12-3 or TRBV12-4 combines with J gene TRBJ2-7; 7 bases match TRBD2. V lost 3 bases, J lost 6 bases, and 5 bases stayed unmatched. This CDR3 spans 13 amino acids. CDR3 sequence (DNA): TGTGCCAGCAGTTTTGGGACTACCGGCGAGCAGTACTTC. Protein sequence: CASSFGTTGEQYF.

This rearrangement joins TRBV7-2 to TRBJ1-1; a weak D match, TRBD1 (6 bases). In germline, CDR1 is SGHTA, CDR2 FQGNSA. V dropped 2 bases and J dropped 5 bases, with 18 bases sitting between them. The CDR3 is made up of 16 amino acids. The CDR3 DNA sequence: TGTGCCAGCAGCTTACGGGGGGCGCAAATCGGGACTGAAGCTTTCTTT. Its translation: CASSLRGAQIGTEAFF.

This clone has only a few counts. The chain is built from TRBV7-8 and TRBJ2-7, with D possibly TRBD1 on 6 matching bases. Germline assignment: CDR1 SGHVS and CDR2 FQNEAQ. The ends were cut back, 0 bases at V and 6 bases at J, with 12 bases in the middle. This CDR3 is 14 amino acids long. The CDR3 sequence: CASSLATGTAEQYF. The CDR3 DNA follows: TGTGCCAGCAGCTTAGCCACAGGGACCGCCGAGCAGTACTTC.

The chain links TRBV5-4 to TRBJ1-1; 8 nucleotides align to TRBD1. The V and J ends lost 6 bases and 7 bases, in that order; junction bases with no gene match: 17. CDR1 is SGHNT and CDR2 is YYREEE in the germline V gene (reference sequence). This CDR3 comprises 16 residues. CDR3 nucleotide sequence: TGTGCCAGCAACCCTGGAGGGACAGGCCAGAGAAGTGAAGCTTTCTTT. It translates to CASNPGGTGQRSEAFF.

The chain has TRBV4-2 and TRBJ1-2, with TRBD1 as a possible D gene (6 bases). CDR3 length equals 16 residues. Trimming cost V 0 bases and J 1 base, with 12 bases left between them. Germline V CDR1 and CDR2: LGHNA, YNFKEQ. CDR3 loop: CASSQDLVRGNYGYTF. The DNA of the CDR3 is TGTGCCAGCAGCCAAGATCTCGTCAGGGGTAACTATGGCTACACCTTC.

The chain joins TRBV7-2 to TRBJ1-2; D gene ambiguous. V lost 2 bases and J lost 4, with 14 bases in between. The CDR3 is 15 amino acids. Germline V CDR1 and CDR2: SGHTA, FQGNSA. CDR3 amino acids: CASSLSPRVIYGYTF. The CDR3 DNA reads as TGTGCCAGCAGCTTATCGCCCCGGGTGATCTATGGCTACACCTTC.